This T cell receptor beta chain was profiled in a study of CD8+CD57+ T cells in acquired aplastic anemia. Study-wide context: The DNA of sorted CD4+ and CD8+ cells averaged approximately 3.3 ug. The average read count for CD4+ cells in healthy donors was 8.5 million to 11 million.

Comment on this clonotype: Its target is not known. Germline and junction disagree at one end, which may indicate a read error.

Whole-study findings and limits: Patients did not significantly differ from controls in CD8+ Simpson's diversity.

Genomic DNA was employed as the template in profiling TCR beta VDJ and CDR3. Each CDR3 protein is one row after TCRdb ran MiXCR on the reads. The sample includes some 200,000 distinct CDR3 sequences, 60% to 65% of them seen just once. The clonotype was recovered from a human donor in good health. The specimen sequenced was sorted CD4+, CD8+, or CD8+CD57+ T cells (not recorded which) from PBMCs.

The CDR3, as DNA: TGTGCCACCAGCGGCCCGCGGACGGAAGAGACCCAGTACTTC. Translating gives CATSGPRTEETQYF. J is TRBJ2-5 and V is TRBV7-9, with a tentative D call TRBD2 (5 bases). This CDR3 has 14 residues. The germline V gene has CDR1 SEHNR and CDR2 FQNEAQ (reference sequence).